This record covers a single T cell receptor (beta chain). Its antigen is still unknown. This record comes from a study of CD8+CD57+ T cells in acquired aplastic anemia. In the study overall: Sorted CD4+ and CD8+ cells yielded roughly 3.1 ug of DNA on average.

The study, taken as a whole, reports: Patients and controls shared under 30 CD8+ CDR3 sequences, highly expressed in patients. No significant patient-versus-control difference appeared in CD8+ Simpson's diversity.

The study profiled TCR beta VDJ and CDR3 using genomic DNA as template. TCRdb re-called the reads with MiXCR, one entry per CDR3 protein. The repertoire holds 200,000 to 250,000 distinct CDR3 sequences, roughly 33% seen once, with around 1.1% in the top ten. This sequence originates from a human donor in good health, serving as a control. Sequencing was performed on sorted CD4+, CD8+, or CD8+CD57+ T cells (not recorded which) from PBMCs.

CDR3 in DNA: TGTGCCAGCAGTTACTCTTTCGGACAGGCCTACGAGCAGTACTTC. The encoded protein is CASSYSFGQAYEQYF. The chain is built from TRBV6-5 and TRBJ2-7; 7 nucleotides agree with TRBD1. Per the germline V gene, CDR1 is MNHEY and CDR2 is SVGAGI. Losses at the gene ends were 0 bases for V and 2 bases for J; bases not matched to a gene: 4. CDR3 length equals 15 residues.